This T cell receptor beta chain was identified during a study of T cell clonotyping in hematopoietic cell transplantation. Overall study results and limits: After transplant, recipient diversity fell while pathologically expanded clonotypes grew through day 180.

The CDR3 length is 14 residues. CDR1 is SGHDN and CDR2 is FVKESK in the germline V gene. After removal of 1 base from V and 4 bases from J, the junction contained 4 bases not matched to a gene. For this clone: What it binds is unknown.

Only in-frame clones appear in the TCRdb table, and some are missing; sequencing was by immunoSEQ multiplex PCR. The data contain approximately 10,000 clones, about 88% of them singletons. This TCR was recovered from a human donor who either received an allogeneic hematopoietic cell transplant for a myeloid malignancy or was a related donor (not recorded which). Some clones in this sample may be carry-over from other donors' samples. Sequencing used peripheral blood mononuclear cells. The J gene is TRBJ2-7, the V gene TRBV14; 7 nucleotides agree with TRBD2. Here the CDR3 DNA reads TGTGCCAGCAGCCAAGTGGGACTATCTTACGAGCAGTACTTC. This translates into CASSQVGLSYEQYF.